This T cell receptor beta chain was found in a study of cytomegalovirus exposure and HLA in healthy donors. Findings and limits, study-wide: A prior analysis recorded that most TCR beta V segments were productive about 90% or about 30% of the time. Associated with HLA alleles at 0.05 false discovery rate in a later analysis were over 15,000 TCR beta sequences.

The CDR3 spans 16 residues. Looked up from germline, CDR1 is ENHRY and CDR2 is SYGVKD. V dropped 0 bases and J dropped 3; count of bases not matched to a gene: 5. PCR involved 60 Vbeta and 13 Jbeta primers. The assay was immunoSEQ multiplex PCR, and TCRdb's table has in-frame clones only and misses some. The sample has hundreds of thousands of clones; about 80% are singletons. As to this clone: Its antigen is as yet unknown.

Sequencing used PBMCs. The V call is TRBV10-3, the J call TRBJ2-7, with TRBD1 matching over 10 bases. The clonotype originates from a man aged 35 to 55 in good health and CMV-seropositive. CDR3 nucleotides: TGTGCCATCAGTGAGTCTCGAGGGACAGGGGACTACGAGCAGTACGTC. Translating gives CAISESRGTGDYEQYV.